This section outlines one T cell receptor beta chain sequence together with its context. The antigen is unknown. Trimming cost V 3 bases and J 5 bases; bases outside gene matches: 7. Germline V lookup: CDR1 KGHSH, CDR2 LQKENI. There are 15 residues in the CDR3. The data are from a study of OX40 agonist ivuxolimab in advanced cancers. Study background: At approximately 80% male, the cohort had a mean age of 60 years, ranging from roughly 20 to 90.

Data came from immunoSEQ multiplex PCR; TCRdb stores just in-frame clones and leaves some out. The sample carries more than 50,000 clones, more than 70% recorded once. Points from the study as a whole: The study found that CD8+ T cells averaged more expanded clones than CD4+.

The clonotype comes from an adult with an advanced solid tumor such as melanoma, head and neck, liver or kidney cancer. This sample comprised CD4+ or CD8+ T cells sorted from blood, obtained in a trial of the OX40 agonist ivuxolimab. The chain couples TRBV18 to TRBJ2-7, with 10 bases lining up with TRBD1. This chain's CDR3 is CASSPGTGVVNEQYF. CDR3 bases: TGTGCCAGCTCACCTGGGACAGGGGTAGTAAACGAGCAGTACTTC.